This T cell receptor (beta chain) was captured by sequencing in a study of blood T cell repertoires in COVID-19. About the study: Donors in the United States, Italy and Spain gave samples during acute or convalescent COVID-19. PBMCs, B-cell-depleted T cells, or T cells were the source of the cDNA or gDNA that made up the material.

The CDR3 covers 16 residues. Germline V gene lookup returns CDR1 SGHTA and CDR2 FQGNSA. V trimming: 5 bases; J trimming: 6 bases; junction bases outside the gene matches: 14. The authors' processing: Amplification from reference gene primers served as the basis for estimated nucleated cell counts. This table comes from immunoSEQ multiplex PCR, and its TCRdb copy is limited to in-frame clones, with some not included. V, J and clone size derive from that table, while D and trimming were established from the DNA sequence. The table lists tens of thousands of clones, approximately 83% of them singletons.

The clonotype originates from a woman in her sixties with acute or convalescent COVID-19. The source material was peripheral blood. The rearrangement joins TRBV7-2 to TRBJ2-3; 7 nucleotides match TRBD2. In nucleotides, the CDR3 is TGTGCCAGCAGCAACTGGGACTACAATGTTGGGGATACGCAGTATTTT. Encoded protein: CASSNWDYNVGDTQYF.